This is a list of T cell receptor beta chains from one sample in a study of PD-1 blockade in classical Hodgkin lymphoma. The repertoire was sequenced with immunoSEQ multiplex PCR; TCRdb's copy has only in-frame clones and lacks some. This table has under 130,000 clones, roughly nine tenths appearing once. Specimen: peripheral blood mononuclear cells (PBMCs), collected before the fourth cycle of nivolumab. These receptor sequences come from a human donor with classical Hodgkin lymphoma. The CDR3 runs from the conserved cysteine through the conserved F or W. D genes are given only for firm matches. The size field is filled for only some rows; it gives once, few, many or a size class.

v_call	d_call	j_call	clone_size	cdr3_aa	cdr3_nt
TRBV5-6	NA	TRBJ2-1	NA	CASSLDRLTGYEQFF	TGTGCCAGCAGCTTGGATCGGCTCACAGGGTATGAGCAGTTCTTC
TRBV18	NA	TRBJ2-2	NA	CASSPQRYTGELFF	TGTGCCAGCTCACCACAACGGTACACCGGGGAGCTGTTTTTT
TRBV7-9	NA	TRBJ1-4	NA	CASSLAAARPEKLFF	TGTGCCAGCAGCTTAGCGGCAGCCCGCCCTGAAAAACTGTTTTTT
TRBV6-1	NA	TRBJ1-2	NA	CASRTAGSYGYTF	TGTGCCAGCAGAACAGCGGGATCCTATGGCTACACCTTC
TRBV4-3	NA	TRBJ1-2	NA	CASSQDSSQGWGYTF	TGCGCCAGCAGCCAAGATTCGTCCCAGGGGTGGGGCTACACCTTC
TRBV18	NA	TRBJ1-3	NA	CASSPGGHRGNTIYF	TGTGCCAGCTCACCGGGGGGACATCGAGGAAACACCATATATTTT
TRBV4-3	NA	TRBJ2-3	NA	CASSQVNRAGTDTQYF	TGCGCCAGCAGCCAAGTGAATAGGGCGGGCACAGATACGCAGTATTTT
TRBV5-1	TRBD2	TRBJ2-7	few	CASSLKSGGSYEQYF	TGCGCCAGCAGCTTGAAGTCGGGAGGCTCCTACGAGCAGTACTTC
TRBV4-2	TRBD1	TRBJ2-7	NA	CASSQVGQASYEQYF	TGTGCCAGCAGCCAGGTGGGACAGGCGTCCTACGAGCAGTACTTC
TRBV5-1	TRBD2	TRBJ2-3	NA	CASSPVAGVTYTDTQYF	TGCGCCAGCAGCCCAGTAGCGGGAGTGACGTACACAGATACGCAGTATTTT
TRBV2	NA	TRBJ1-5	NA	CASSSGYQPQHF	TGTGCCAGCAGTAGCGGGTACCAGCCCCAGCATTTT
TRBV28	TRBD2	TRBJ2-3	NA	CASGLAAPDTQYF	TGTGCCAGCGGACTAGCGGCGCCAGATACGCAGTATTTT
TRBV27	TRBD2	TRBJ2-3	NA	CASSSGLAEPSVAQYF	TGTGCCAGCAGTTCCGGACTAGCGGAGCCGTCGGTGGCGCAGTATTTT
TRBV27	NA	TRBJ1-5	NA	CASSRGRPYSNQPQHF	TGTGCCAGCAGCCGGGGCCGGCCTTATAGCAATCAGCCCCAGCATTTT
TRBV25-1	NA	TRBJ1-1	NA	CASSAVTTFF	TGTGCCAGCAGTGCGGTCACAACTTTCTTT
TRBV12-5	NA	TRBJ2-7	NA	CASGLVPYLSYEQYF	TGTGCTAGTGGTTTGGTACCCTATCTTTCCTACGAGCAGTACTTC
TRBV4-1	NA	TRBJ1-6	NA	CASSLREGDSPLHF	TGCGCCAGCAGCCTGAGAGAGGGGGATTCACCCCTCCACTTT
TRBV7-9	TRBD1	TRBJ1-2	few	CASSEGQGASGYTF	TGTGCCAGCAGCGAAGGACAGGGGGCAAGTGGCTACACCTTC
TRBV6-1	TRBD1	TRBJ1-2	NA	CASSEEDRVYGYTF	TGTGCCAGCAGTGAAGAGGACAGGGTTTATGGCTACACCTTC
TRBV28	NA	TRBJ1-5	NA	CASSFRGLQPQHF	TGTGCCAGCAGTTTCCGTGGACTTCAGCCCCAGCATTTT
TRBV5-4	NA	TRBJ2-4	NA	CASSVNSQNIQYF	TGTGCCAGCAGTGTTAATAGTCAAAACATTCAGTACTTC
TRBV16	NA	TRBJ1-1	NA	CASSHSMNTEAFF	TGTGCCAGCAGCCACAGTATGAACACTGAAGCTTTCTTT
TRBV7-9	NA	TRBJ1-4	NA	CASSLLTAPNEKLFF	TGTGCCAGCAGCCTCCTGACAGCCCCTAATGAAAAACTGTTTTTT
TRBV2	NA	TRBJ1-2	NA	CASSGARLPPGYTF	TGTGCCAGCAGTGGGGCGCGCCTCCCCCCCGGCTACACCTTC
TRBV28	NA	TRBJ2-7	NA	CASSSGPISYEQYF	TGTGCCAGCAGTTCAGGGCCCATCTCCTACGAGCAGTACTTC
TRBV11-2	NA	TRBJ1-1	few	CASSLEAGEAFF	TGTGCCAGCAGCTTAGAAGCCGGTGAAGCTTTCTTT
TRBV5-4	TRBD1	TRBJ2-3	NA	CASSSTGTGGTDTQYF	TGTGCCAGCAGTTCCACCGGGACAGGGGGAACAGATACGCAGTATTTT
TRBV28	TRBD1	TRBJ2-2	NA	CASSLGQGTPRDTGELFF	TGTGCCAGCAGCCTAGGACAGGGGACTCCTCGCGACACCGGGGAGCTGTTTTTT
TRBV2	TRBD1	TRBJ2-1	NA	CASSEVKGRGPNEQFF	TGTGCCAGCAGTGAAGTGAAGGGCAGGGGGCCCAATGAGCAGTTCTTC
TRBV6-5	TRBD1	TRBJ2-7	NA	CASSYGTGGSEQYF	TGTGCCAGCAGTTACGGGACAGGGGGCAGTGAGCAGTACTTC
TRBV14	NA	TRBJ1-1	few	CASSQAGRLNTEAFF	TGTGCCAGCAGCCAAGCGGGACGGTTGAACACTGAAGCTTTCTTT
TRBV7-9	TRBD2	TRBJ2-5	NA	CASSLSGRVQETQYF	TGTGCCAGCAGCCTTAGCGGGAGGGTCCAAGAGACCCAGTACTTC
TRBV29-1	NA	TRBJ2-3	NA	CSVVGSTDTQYF	TGCAGCGTTGTTGGGAGCACAGATACGCAGTATTTT
TRBV13	NA	TRBJ2-3	NA	CASSLGYLGDTQYF	TGTGCCAGCAGCTTAGGTTATCTGGGGGATACGCAGTATTTT
TRBV5-1	TRBD2	TRBJ2-1	NA	CASSSSGGGSYNEQFF	TGCGCCAGCAGCTCCAGCGGGGGCGGGTCCTACAATGAGCAGTTCTTC
TRBV18	NA	TRBJ1-1	NA	CASSPKPGHTEAFF	TGTGCCAGCTCACCAAAGCCGGGACACACTGAAGCTTTCTTT
TRBV5-1	TRBD1	TRBJ2-7	NA	CASSLQGFGDEQYF	TGCGCCAGCAGCTTACAGGGGTTCGGTGACGAGCAGTACTTC
TRBV4-1	NA	TRBJ1-2	NA	CASSPSAEAYGYTF	TGCGCCAGCAGCCCCTCGGCCGAGGCCTATGGCTACACCTTC
TRBV28	NA	TRBJ2-3	NA	CASSLSGTDTQYF	TGTGCCAGCAGTTTATCCGGCACAGATACGCAGTATTTT
TRBV4-3	TRBD2	TRBJ2-3	NA	CASSQWGGPSGTGDTQYF	TGCGCCAGCAGCCAGTGGGGGGGTCCTAGCGGGACTGGAGATACGCAGTATTTT
TRBV14	NA	TRBJ2-2	few	CASSLTNTGELFF	TGTGCCAGCAGCCTAACGAACACCGGGGAGCTGTTTTTT
TRBV7-9	NA	TRBJ1-1	NA	CASSLTSLAFF	TGTGCCAGCAGCCTTACGAGTCTGGCTTTCTTT
TRBV28	NA	TRBJ1-2	NA	CASRLSLSGDSYGYTF	TGTGCCAGCAGGTTATCCCTCTCAGGGGACTCCTATGGCTACACCTTC
TRBV30	NA	TRBJ1-1	NA	CAWSRTGNTEAFF	TGTGCCTGGAGTCGCACAGGGAACACTGAAGCTTTCTTT
TRBV5-1	NA	TRBJ1-1	once	CASSFNTEAFF	TGCGCCAGCAGCTTCAACACTGAAGCTTTCTTT
TRBV7-2	NA	TRBJ2-2	NA	CASSSGQPNTGELFF	TGTGCCAGCAGCTCAGGACAGCCGAACACCGGGGAGCTGTTTTTT
TRBV4-1	NA	TRBJ2-7	NA	CASSPTTGSYEQYF	TGCGCCAGCAGCCCAACCACAGGGTCGTACGAGCAGTACTTC
TRBV30	NA	TRBJ2-7	NA	CAWTRGIVKYF	TGTGCCTGGACCAGAGGCATAGTAAAGTACTTC